Below, 16 T cell receptor beta chains from the same sample are listed, as sequenced in a study of blood T cell dynamics during melanoma immunotherapy. The protocol was immunoSEQ multiplex PCR, while the TCRdb copy is restricted to in-frame clones and leaves out a portion. The data hold 3,500 to 5,500 clones, with just over 95% observed a single time. Time point denoted: pre-treatment baseline. Sequencing was performed on effector memory CD8+ T cells from blood, taken from a patient treated with checkpoint blockade. The origin of the receptors is a human donor with melanoma.

The rearrangement uses TRBV9 and TRBJ2-3, with a weak D call TRBD1 (5 bases). The CDR3 spans 16 residues. Germline values: CDR1 SGDLS, CDR2 YYNGEE. V dropped 3 bases and J dropped 5 bases, with 19 bases sitting between them. The CDR3 sequence is CASSGPKGEGKDTQYF. In nucleotides, the CDR3 is TGTGCCAGCAGCGGCCCTAAAGGGGAAGGGAAAGATACGCAGTATTTT.

V is TRBV19 and J is TRBJ2-3; D not certain. With 1 base removed from V and 4 bases from J, the gap between germline ends came to 6 bases. The CDR3 covers 13 residues. In germline, CDR1 is LNHDA, CDR2 SQIVND (reference sequence). The CDR3 loop is CASSIGGSDTQYF. The CDR3 DNA reads TGTGCCAGTAGTATAGGGGGATCAGATACGCAGTATTTT.

This chain uses TRBV6-1 with TRBJ2-3; 7 bases line up with TRBD2. With V trimmed by 0 bases and J by 5 bases, 8 bases remained unmatched. The CDR3 has 16 residues. Germline V gives CDR1 MNHNS, CDR2 SASEGT. This CDR3 reads CASSEAARETGDTQYF. DNA for the CDR3: TGTGCCAGCAGTGAAGCAGCGCGGGAGACCGGAGATACGCAGTATTTT.

The J gene is TRBJ2-2, the V gene TRBV5-1, with D perhaps matching TRBD1 (6 bases). V was shortened by 4 bases and J by 4 bases, with 17 bases between the two germline ends. The germline V gene encodes CDR1 SGHRS and CDR2 YFSETQ. The CDR3 is 16 residues long. CDR3 region: CASSLMDSPGTGELFF. In nucleotides, the CDR3 is TGCGCCAGCAGCCTCATGGACAGTCCGGGCACCGGGGAGCTGTTTTTT.

The chain recombines TRBV4-1 with TRBJ1-6; D is undetermined. The length of the CDR3 is 17 residues. The V end lost 1 base, the J end lost 14 bases, and 24 bases lay between the germline ends. Germline values: CDR1 MGHRA, CDR2 YSYEKL. The CDR3 loop reads CASSQAPPSTRRGALHF. Here the CDR3 DNA reads TGCGCCAGCAGCCAAGCCCCACCCTCGACACGCCGGGGAGCCCTCCACTTT.

The chain combines TRBV7-3 with TRBJ2-1; D remains ambiguous. V was cut by 2 bases and J by 10 bases, with 9 bases left in between. Germline loops: CDR1 SGHTA, CDR2 FQGTGA. The CDR3 sequence is 12 residues long. The CDR3 spells CASSLFGGEQFF. As DNA, the CDR3 is TGTGCCAGCAGCTTATTTGGCGGCGAGCAGTTCTTC.

V gene TRBV2 combines with J gene TRBJ2-7, with D hard to call. CDR1 SNHLY and CDR2 FYNNEI come from the germline V gene. The CDR3 contains 14 residues. Trimming removed 1 base at V and 3 bases at J, with 10 bases between. CDR3 in amino acids: CASSEETASYEQYF. The CDR3 bases are TGTGCCAGCAGTGAAGAGACGGCCAGCTACGAGCAGTACTTC.

The chain employs TRBV6-5 and TRBJ1-1; 9 bases map to TRBD1. Per the germline V gene, CDR1 is MNHEY and CDR2 is SVGAGI. This CDR3 is 14 amino acids long. V trimming: 6 bases; J trimming: 2 bases; junction bases outside the gene matches: 4. The CDR3 nucleotides read TGTGCCAGCAGCTCCACAGGGGGCAACACTGAAGCTTTCTTT. It specifies CASSSTGGNTEAFF.

V and J are TRBV30 and TRBJ1-5, with D unclear. V gave up 5 bases and J gave up 4 bases, with 12 bases separating them. From germline, CDR1 is GTSNPN and CDR2 SVGIG (reference sequence). This CDR3 is 13 amino acids long. The CDR3 loop is CAWRAGNNQPQHF. The CDR3, as DNA: TGTGCCTGGCGGGCGGGGAATAATCAGCCCCAGCATTTT.

The chain has TRBV6-6 and TRBJ1-2; D gene unclear. Germline-derived CDR1 and CDR2 are MNHNY and SVGAGI (reference sequence). CDR3 length: 15 amino acids. Trimming pared 5 bases from V and 1 base from J, leaving 14 bases between. The DNA for the CDR3 is TGTGCCAGCAGTAGCCAAACACCGCATAACTATGGCTACACCTTC. Its translation is CASSSQTPHNYGYTF.

This chain connects TRBV10-3 to TRBJ2-5; unclear D gene. The V gene's germline CDR1 is ENHRY and CDR2 SYGVKD. V was shortened by 2 bases and J by 5 bases, with 12 bases between the two germline ends. The CDR3 consists of 14 residues. CDR3: CAISEPLGGETQYF. As DNA, the CDR3 is TGTGCCATCAGTGAGCCCCTCGGCGGTGAGACCCAGTACTTC.

This clone was detected once. V usage is TRBV4-1 and J usage is TRBJ1-2, with no clear D. With 1 base removed from V and 5 bases from J, the gap between germline ends came to 20 bases. The CDR3 extends over 17 amino acids. CDR1 and CDR2 from the germline V gene are MGHRA and YSYEKL. CDR3 amino acids: CASSQAAQRKGRYGYTF. CDR3 nucleotides: TGCGCCAGCAGCCAAGCCGCGCAGCGGAAGGGCCGGTATGGCTACACCTTC.

The chain has TRBV5-1 and TRBJ1-2, with TRBD1 as a possible D gene (5 bases). Germline V gene data show CDR1 as SGHRS and CDR2 as YFSETQ. CDR3 length: 13 amino acids. V was pared by 5 bases and J by 5 bases, with 13 bases between. CDR3 DNA sequence: TGCGCCAGCAGGCCACGGACATCTTATGGCTACACCTTC. Its translation is CASRPRTSYGYTF.

The genes are TRBV10-3 and TRBJ2-5, with 8 positions matching TRBD2. V was clipped by 3 bases and J by 1 base; unmatched bases: 10. This CDR3 is 17 amino acids long. Germline V gene sequence: CDR1 ENHRY, CDR2 SYGVKD. CDR3 loop: CAISDLAGPRAQETQYF. In nucleotides, the CDR3 is TGTGCCATCAGTGATCTAGCGGGCCCTAGAGCCCAAGAGACCCAGTACTTC.

The chain couples TRBV13 to TRBJ1-6; D is uncertain. The CDR3 consists of 15 residues. Germline V lookup: CDR1 PRHDT, CDR2 FYEKMQ (reference sequence). With 7 bases removed from V and 2 bases from J, the gap between germline ends came to 12 bases. The CDR3 region is CASNLAMAYNSPLHF. Written as DNA, the CDR3 is TGTGCCAGCAATCTGGCAATGGCCTATAATTCACCCCTCCACTTT.

The chain joins TRBV10-3 to TRBJ2-1; the match to TRBD2 covers 9 bases. Germline lookup yields CDR1 ENHRY and CDR2 SYGVKD. The CDR3 extends over 14 amino acids. The V gene end was trimmed by 6 bases and the J gene end by 10 bases; junction bases not matched to a gene: 10. This CDR3 is CAIRGGRAPDEQFF. DNA for the CDR3: TGTGCCATCAGGGGCGGGAGGGCCCCAGACGAGCAGTTCTTC.